The clone carrying this T cell receptor beta chain was observed a handful of times. Its matching antigen is unknown. The sample comes from a study of shared clonotypes between healthy human individuals. Study-level information: CD4 naive and memory got three plates each, CD8 naive two, CD8 memory one. Study outcomes and limitations: The study found approximately 5% of naive CD4 clonotypes shared across four donors. Sampling included only blood; tissue repertoires likely differ.

The split of CD4+ cells yielded CD45RA+ naive and CD45RA-negative memory subsets. Libraries were prepared by immunoSEQ multiplex PCR; TCRdb keeps only in-frame clonotypes and omits some of them. Found here are more than 2 million clones, 90% to 95% of them singletons; the top ten hold 0.13%. This clonotype was obtained from a man between 18 and 35 years old in good health. Sequencing used naive CD4+ T cells sorted from blood. Subset given: CD45RA+ positively selected.

The CDR3 sequence: CASSTYGELFF. The CDR3 nucleotides read TGTGCCAGCAGCACGTACGGGGAGCTGTTTTTT. The chain recombines TRBV5-6 with TRBJ2-2, with D unclear. CDR1 is SGHDT and CDR2 is YYEEEE in the germline V gene. Trimming left V 4 bases short and J 7 bases short, with 5 bases between. The CDR3 runs to 11 residues.